The 13 T cell receptor beta chains below all came from one sample that was sequenced in a study of chemoradiotherapy in HPV16-positive cancers. Sequencing was performed with immunoSEQ multiplex PCR; in TCRdb, only in-frame clones are kept and a portion is missing. The sample contains about 870 clones, around 86% of which appear only once. The specimen comprised tumor tissue, sampled from a patient who underwent chemoradiotherapy. The source of these receptors is a human donor with HPV-associated anogenital cancer.

The chain joins TRBV5-1 to TRBJ2-7; 8 nucleotides agree with TRBD1. CDR3 length: 11 residues. Trimming took 10 bases from V and 5 from J; bases not matched to a gene: 5. The germline V gene has CDR1 SGHRS and CDR2 YFSETQ. The DNA of the CDR3 is TGCGCCGGAAGGACAGGGAACGAGCAGTACTTC. Residues: CAGRTGNEQYF.

The CDR3 coding sequence is TGTGCCATCAGTGAGCAGGGGCCCCAGGTTTATTCACCCCTCCACTTT. Residues: CAISEQGPQVYSPLHF. V gene TRBV10-3 combines with J gene TRBJ1-6; D perhaps matches TRBD1 (6 bases). The V gene lost 2 bases and the J gene lost 8 bases, with 16 bases spanning the gap. The CDR3 covers 16 residues. Germline V CDR1 and CDR2: ENHRY, SYGVKD.

The chain employs TRBV11-3 and TRBJ2-7; no firm D call. The V and J ends lost 3 bases and 7 bases respectively, with 10 bases between them. There are 12 residues in the CDR3. Germline V gene data show CDR1 as SGHNT and CDR2 as YENEEA. The CDR3 loop is CASSLWHGEQYF. The CDR3 DNA is TGTGCCAGCAGCTTGTGGCATGGGGAGCAGTACTTC.

The chain links TRBV28 to TRBJ2-2, with D tentatively TRBD2 (6 bases). Per the germline V gene, CDR1 is MDHEN and CDR2 is SYDVKM. This CDR3 is 14 amino acids long. V gave up 3 bases and J gave up 1 base, with 6 bases separating them. CDR3 nucleotide sequence: TGTGCCAGCAGTTTCGGGAGGAACACCGGGGAGCTGTTTTTT. Protein product: CASSFGRNTGELFF.

V gene TRBV7-2 combines with J gene TRBJ1-2; no firm D call. V lost 1 base, J lost 8 bases, and 11 bases lay in between. This CDR3 is built from 13 residues. Germline V gene lookup returns CDR1 SGHTA and CDR2 FQGNSA. CDR3 bases: TGTGCCAGCAGCTTAGACGGGGTGGGGGGCTACACCTTC. Amino acids: CASSLDGVGGYTF.

The V gene is TRBV6-5, the J gene TRBJ2-2, with TRBD1 as a possible D gene (5 bases). The CDR3 has 13 residues. V was clipped by 3 bases and J by 7 bases, with 9 bases between them. Per germline, CDR1 MNHEY and CDR2 SVGAGI. The CDR3 DNA is TGTGCCAGCAGTTATCCAGGGAACGGGGAGCTGTTTTTT. It encodes CASSYPGNGELFF.

This chain links TRBV5-1 with TRBJ1-1; D remains ambiguous. Deletions cut 4 bases from V and 3 bases from J, with 10 bases between. CDR1 SGHRS and CDR2 YFSETQ come from the germline V gene. This CDR3 comprises 13 residues. CDR3 residues: CASSLTMDTEAFF. For the CDR3, the DNA is TGCGCCAGCAGCCTTACCATGGACACTGAAGCTTTCTTT.

The rearrangement links TRBV19 to TRBJ1-1; no definite D call. Germline CDR1 reads LNHDA; CDR2 reads SQIVND (reference sequence). The CDR3 length is 15 residues. V shed 6 bases and J shed 2 bases, with 16 bases lying between them. The CDR3 here is CASRKRPDGNTEAFF. CDR3 coding DNA: TGTGCCAGTAGAAAACGCCCGGACGGTAACACTGAAGCTTTCTTT.

The V and J genes are TRBV27 and TRBJ1-5; TRBD1 matches at 9 bases. The CDR3 sequence is 15 residues long. CDR1 and CDR2 from the germline V gene are MNHEY and SMNVEV (reference sequence). The V and J ends lost 6 bases and 6 bases, in that order; junction bases with no gene match: 9. This CDR3 is CASRQMGQGGQPQHF. In nucleotides, the CDR3 is TGTGCCAGCAGGCAGATGGGACAGGGTGGTCAGCCCCAGCATTTT.

This clone was picked up one time. The CDR3 loop is CASRVGPGSYNEQFF. The DNA for the CDR3 is TGTGCCAGCAGGGTAGGACCAGGCTCCTACAATGAGCAGTTCTTC. V and J are TRBV7-9 and TRBJ2-1, with unresolved D. The V gene's germline CDR1 is SEHNR and CDR2 FQNEAQ (reference sequence). Deletions cut 6 bases from V and 0 bases from J, with 12 bases between. CDR3 size: 15 residues.

The J gene is TRBJ1-1, the V gene TRBV10-3; possibly TRBD1 for D (6 bases). V shed 2 bases and J shed 3 bases, with 10 bases lying between them. Germline assignment: CDR1 ENHRY and CDR2 SYGVKD. The CDR3 sequence is 14 residues long. In DNA form, the CDR3 reads TGTGCCATCAGTGAGGGGGGCGACGACACTGAAGCTTTCTTT. It yields the protein CAISEGGDDTEAFF.

This clone was found a few times. The chain uses TRBV12-5 and TRBJ1-1, with TRBD1 identical over 7 bases. There are 14 residues in the CDR3. With 5 bases clipped from V and 1 base from J, the junction kept 4 bases outside the gene matches. Per the germline V gene, CDR1 is LGHNT and CDR2 is FRNRAP. The CDR3 DNA is TGTGCTAGTGGTCATCGGACAGGGAACACTGAAGCTTTCTTT. This translates into CASGHRTGNTEAFF.

V gene TRBV5-1 combines with J gene TRBJ2-1, with no clear D. V gave up 5 bases and J gave up 0 bases, with 12 bases separating them. CDR3 size: 15 residues. The germline V gene has CDR1 SGHRS and CDR2 YFSETQ. This CDR3 reads CASSPLSDSYNEQFF. CDR3 DNA: TGCGCCAGCAGTCCCCTGTCGGACTCCTACAATGAGCAGTTCTTC.